One and the same sample provided the 12 T cell receptor beta chains below, sequenced in a study of blood T cell repertoires in COVID-19 (dated by TCRdb to the early 2020s). Receptors were amplified or captured by the immunoSEQ multiplex PCR assay. TCRdb took over this immuneACCESS table, retaining in-frame rearrangements with V and J assigned. Such tables are incomplete; in checked studies, under half of the missing clones stem from an unresolved V gene, and the remainder is unexplained. This sample lists a few hundred thousand clones; 87% were detected once. About 10% of the sample belongs to the ten largest clones. Sequenced input: PBMCs or T cells enriched from blood (not recorded which). The receptors stem from a woman aged 50 to 60 who had recovered from COVID-19.

The chain carries TRBV18 and TRBJ1-5; no clear D gene. Germline V gene data show CDR1 as KGHSH and CDR2 as LQKENI. The CDR3 covers 13 residues. Trimming shortened V by 1 base and J by 7 bases, and 8 bases separated the two germline ends. CDR3 sequence reads: CASSPRAAQPQHF. The CDR3 DNA reads TGTGCCAGCTCACCACGGGCAGCCCAGCCCCAGCATTTT.

This chain connects TRBV18 to TRBJ1-5, with D tentatively TRBD1 (6 bases). Between the trimmed V and J ends, which lost 4 bases and 4 bases, there was a span of 14 bases. Germline V gene sequence: CDR1 KGHSH, CDR2 LQKENI. CDR3 length: 15 residues. CDR3 residues: CASSLKSGANQPQHF. CDR3 sequence (DNA): TGTGCCAGCTCACTGAAGTCAGGGGCGAATCAGCCCCAGCATTTT.

This clone was found once. The J gene is TRBJ1-2, the V gene TRBV5-1; TRBD1 might be the D (5 bases). The CDR3 loop spans 13 amino acids. The ends were cut back, 4 bases at V and 6 bases at J, with 13 bases in the middle. Germline-derived CDR1 and CDR2 are SGHRS and YFSETQ. The CDR3 DNA reads as TGCGCCAGCAGCCAAACAGGTCGCGATGGCTACACCTTC. It encodes CASSQTGRDGYTF.

This chain uses TRBV28 with TRBJ1-5; tentative D call: TRBD1 (6 bases). From germline, CDR1 is MDHEN and CDR2 SYDVKM. The CDR3 has 16 residues. V lost 6 bases to trimming and J lost 0 bases, with 15 bases between them. The CDR3 loop is CASSAGAGYSNQPQHF. CDR3 nucleotide sequence: TGTGCCAGCAGCGCGGGGGCGGGGTATAGCAATCAGCCCCAGCATTTT.

This clone was counted between two and nine times. This chain connects TRBV5-1 to TRBJ2-2; the match to TRBD1 covers 10 bases. Per germline, CDR1 SGHRS and CDR2 YFSETQ. J gave up 7 bases and V 4 bases, and 13 bases lay outside the gene matches. CDR3 length equals 17 residues. The DNA for the CDR3 is TGCGCCAGCAGCCGGCCCTCGGCGGGACAGGGGTACGGGGAGCTGTTTTTT. Translated, it gives CASSRPSAGQGYGELFF.

The V call is TRBV13, the J call TRBJ1-2, with a weak D call TRBD1 (6 bases). Germline V gene lookup returns CDR1 PRHDT and CDR2 FYEKMQ (reference sequence). The CDR3 is 14 residues long. The V end lost 1 base, the J end lost 5 bases, and 11 bases lay between the germline ends. The CDR3 nucleotides are TGTGCCAGCAGCTTAGCTGGCCAGGGGTATGGCTACACCTTC. It yields the protein CASSLAGQGYGYTF.

This chain connects TRBV28 to TRBJ1-6; D unclear. Germline CDR1 reads MDHEN; CDR2 reads SYDVKM. Deletions cut 5 bases from V and 4 bases from J, with 9 bases between. The CDR3 totals 14 residues. CDR3 sequence reads: CASSPSTYNSPLHF. CDR3 DNA: TGTGCCAGCAGTCCCTCGACATATAATTCACCCCTCCACTTT.

This clone was seen a single time. This chain connects TRBV4-2 to TRBJ1-6; no clear D. The CDR3 totals 17 residues. The germline V gene has CDR1 LGHNA and CDR2 YNFKEQ. The V end lost 0 bases, the J end lost 14 bases, and 23 bases lay between the germline ends. CDR3 protein: CASSQDPDIGGRMSLHF. As DNA, the CDR3 is TGTGCCAGCAGCCAAGATCCTGACATAGGAGGCCGCATGTCCCTCCACTTT.

This rearrangement joins TRBV5-1 to TRBJ1-2, with D possibly being TRBD1 (6 bases). The CDR3 runs 13 residues. V lost 3 bases and J lost 3, with 9 bases in between. In germline, CDR1 is SGHRS, CDR2 YFSETQ. CDR3 in amino acids: CASSSAGDYGYTF. CDR3 DNA: TGCGCCAGCAGCTCGGCAGGGGACTATGGCTACACCTTC.

This clone was picked up one time. This chain connects TRBV5-1 to TRBJ1-1; D gene unclear. CDR3 length: 12 amino acids. CDR1 is SGHRS and CDR2 is YFSETQ in the germline V gene. The ends were cut back, 2 bases at V and 5 bases at J, with 7 bases in the middle. As DNA, the CDR3 is TGCGCCAGCAGCTTTCCAGGTACTGAAGCTTTCTTT. It is translated as CASSFPGTEAFF.

DNA for the CDR3: TGTGCCAGCTCACCAGTCGGGGGGACAGGGCACTATGGCTACACCTTC. Residues: CASSPVGGTGHYGYTF. This chain joins TRBV18 and TRBJ1-2; TRBD1 aligns across 9 bases. The CDR3 runs 16 residues. V lost 2 bases to trimming and J lost 3 bases; unmatched junction nucleotides: 7. Germline assignment: CDR1 KGHSH and CDR2 LQKENI. Full variable domain (missing parts from reference TRBV18 and TRBJ1-2): NAGVMQNPRHLVRRRGQEARLRCSPMKGHSHVYWYRQLPEEGLKFMVYLQKENIIDESGMPKERFSAEFPKEGPSILRIQQVVRGDSAAYFCASSPVGGTGHYGYTFGSGTRLTVV.

V usage is TRBV24-1 and J usage is TRBJ2-1; 12 bases are a match to TRBD2. The length of the CDR3 is 17 residues. From germline, CDR1 is KGHDR and CDR2 SFDVKD. V was pared by 8 bases and J by 2 bases, with 9 bases of the junction left unmatched. CDR3 bases: TGTGCCACCACTCGGACTAGCGGGGCTATTCCCTACAATGAGCAGTTCTTC. This encodes CATTRTSGAIPYNEQFF.